Included here is one TCR beta chain sequence, with context. Its antigen is unknown. Sequence at one end of the junction differs from germline and may be a read error. Every sequencing run returned over 190 million TCR-beta sequences, which were derived from 15-18 subjects. TCRdb reprocessed the 5' RACE reads with MiXCR, giving one entry per CDR3 protein. This sample has 71,000 or so distinct CDR3 sequences, with 4% to 6% found just once. These data come from a study of neurological immune-mediated disorders. Study conclusions and caveats: Phylogenetic grouping assigned the repertoires of 18 of 34 multiple sclerosis patients to a single cluster of related CDR3 sequences. This cluster may be a repertoire-level signature. None of the CDR3 amino acid sequences of expanded clones recurred across subjects, suggesting private repertoires in all groups.

Unsorted libraries came from 2 million PBMCs stored at -80 °C. Germline-derived CDR1 and CDR2 are ENHRY and SYGVKD. The CDR3 contains 15 residues. The sequenced material came from PBMCs. The chain joins TRBV10-3 to TRBJ2-3; TRBD1 matches at 10 bases. This receptor was taken from a woman in her 30s with multiple sclerosis. CDR3 sequence: CAISEPGQGSDKQYF. The CDR3, as DNA: TGTGCCATCAGTGAGCCGGGACAGGGGTCAGATAAGCAGTATTTT.